One T cell receptor beta chain is described in this entry. Its specificity is unknown. Germline-derived CDR1 and CDR2 are PRHDT and FYEKMQ (reference sequence). V lost 0 bases and J lost 14, with 17 bases in between. This CDR3 has 14 amino acids. The sample comes from a study of CD8+ T cells in alopecia areata. Points from the study as a whole: Patients displayed less clarity in TCR sharing than mice, a finding possibly related to HLA.

After isolation, RNA underwent reverse transcription to generate cDNA as the sequencing template. Method: immunoSEQ multiplex PCR; TCRdb's copy keeps in-frame clones and lacks some. The sample consists of approximately 110,000 clones, around 50% of them appearing once. As for treatment: oral pan-JAK inhibitor, 5-10 mg twice daily. Specimens obtained from alopecia areata patients comprised lesional scalp punch biopsies and peripheral blood. The V call is TRBV13, the J call TRBJ2-1; D is perhaps TRBD2 (6 bases). The sequenced sample was CD8+ T cells sorted from blood, obtained at week 24, from a patient treated with tofacitinib. The clonotype originates from a human donor with alopecia areata. CDR3 region: CASSLGLEAGFKFF. In nucleotides, the CDR3 is TGTGCCAGCAGCTTAGGCCTCGAAGCGGGTTTTAAGTTCTTC.